This T cell receptor beta chain was identified in a study of CD8+CD57+ T cells in acquired aplastic anemia. About the research overall: The average for DNA from sorted CD4+ and CD8+ cells was 3 to 4 ug. Reads per healthy sample averaged around 10 million (CD4+) and some 11 million (CD8+).

Findings and limits, study-wide: Patients and controls turned out to have approximately 29 CD8+ CDR3 sequences in common.

This clonotype has just a few counts. The antigen is unknown. TCR beta VDJ and CDR3 profiling used genomic DNA as template. TCRdb ran MiXCR on the reads and lists one entry per CDR3 protein. The data show over 150,000 distinct CDR3 sequences, around 45% seen once. Trimming shortened V by 5 bases and J by 3 bases, and 11 bases separated the two germline ends. This CDR3 has 13 residues. Germline CDR1 is SEHNR and CDR2 is FQNEAQ (reference sequence). The sequence derives from a human donor in good health. V and J are TRBV7-9 and TRBJ2-7, with D possibly matching TRBD1 (5 bases). Sequencing was carried out using sorted CD4+, CD8+, or CD8+CD57+ T cells (not recorded which) from PBMCs. CDR3 in DNA: TGTGCCAGCAGCCAGGACATCTTCTACGAGCAGTACTTC. It encodes CASSQDIFYEQYF.